A single TCR beta chain is shown here with its context. Its target is not known. The source of the sample is a study of PD-L1 blockade in urothelial cancer. General observations from the study: Lower than median blood TCR clonality before treatment predicted better survival.

This CDR3 spans 13 amino acids. Germline CDR1 is SGHDT and CDR2 is YYEEEE. The V and J ends lost 1 base and 13 bases, in that order; junction bases with no gene match: 5. Method: immunoSEQ multiplex PCR; TCRdb's copy keeps in-frame clones and lacks some. Of 45,000 to 60,000 clones listed, nearly 90% are singletons. The V gene is TRBV5-6, the J gene TRBJ2-1, with 10 positions matching TRBD2. Sequencing was performed on PBMCs, taken around atezolizumab (anti-PD-L1) treatment. The sequence was collected from a man aged 55-75 years with urothelial cancer. This CDR3 is CASSLRLAGAQFF. CDR3 in DNA: TGTGCCAGCAGCTTGCGGCTAGCGGGGGCTCAGTTCTTC.